This T cell receptor (beta chain) is from a study of shared clonotypes between healthy human individuals. Whole-study context: The cohort comprised a couple of women and a few men. Their ages spanned 18 to 49 years. Per-donor plates numbered three CD4 naive, three CD4 memory, two CD8 naive and one CD8 memory. Points from the study as a whole: The naive CD4 repertoires of a handful of donors were compared, and around 5% of clonotypes were shared. On the whole, naive subsets had larger estimated richness than memory subsets had.

The CDR3 contains 14 residues. The junction had 6 bases not matched to a gene; V was cut back by 4 bases and J by 8 bases. Germline CDR1 MNHNY, CDR2 SVGAGI (reference sequence). Measured with immunoSEQ multiplex PCR; TCRdb has only the in-frame clones, and not every one. The sample consists of roughly 720,000 clones, 90% of them appearing once. About this clone itself: The antigen remains unidentified.

The rearrangement links TRBV6-6 to TRBJ1-4, with TRBD1 matching over 8 bases. The sequence was obtained from a man aged 18 to 35 in good health. Some clones in this sample may be carry-over from other donors' samples. Input material: memory CD8+ T cells from PBMCs. As for subset: CD45RO+ cells pooled with CCR7-negative TemRA cells. The CDR3 region has the DNA TGTGCCAGCAGTTTCGGACAGGGAGACGAAAAACTGTTTTTT. Translation: CASSFGQGDEKLFF.